Listed below are T cell receptor beta chains from one sample, sequenced in a study of control samples from healthy donors and cancer patients. Produced via immunoSEQ multiplex PCR; TCRdb's table is partial and in-frame only. The repertoire consists of around 130,000 clones, with just under 90% occurring once and the leading ten covering about an eighth. The material sequenced was blood. Receptors were obtained from a man aged 25-45 years in good health. Each CDR3 is given with its conserved first and last residue. D genes are given only for firm matches. For some rows the clone size is stated as once, few or many, or as a class when expanded; others skip it.

abundance	d_gene	len	v_gene	j_gene	CDR3aa	CDR3nt
.	.	13	TRBV27	TRBJ1-2	CASSLGGGGGYTF	TGTGCCAGCAGTTTAGGGGGAGGTGGGGGCTACACCTTC
once	.	17	TRBV4-2	TRBJ1-5	CASSQDETGMGNQPQHF	TGTGCCAGTAGCCAAGATGAGACCGGGATGGGCAATCAGCCCCAGCATTTT
.	.	16	TRBV5-8	TRBJ1-6	CASTLAGGAGNSPLHF	TGTGCCAGCACTTTGGCTGGAGGGGCTGGTAATTCACCCCTCCACTTT
.	TRBD1	13	TRBV5-1	TRBJ1-2	CASSPRTGGGYTF	TGCGCCAGCAGCCCCAGGACAGGGGGGGGCTACACCTTC
.	.	16	TRBV10-3	TRBJ1-2	CAISESTRGGTYGYTF	TGTGCCATCAGTGAGTCGACTCGGGGGGGGACCTATGGCTACACCTTC
.	TRBD1	14	TRBV6-5	TRBJ2-1	CASRLQGAYNEQFF	TGTGCCAGCAGGCTGCAGGGGGCATACAATGAGCAGTTCTTC
.	.	12	TRBV30	TRBJ1-3	CAWRQIGNTIYF	TGTGCCTGGAGACAGATTGGAAACACCATATATTTT
.	.	14	TRBV20-1	TRBJ2-7	CSASLTTKGYEQYF	TGCAGTGCTAGTCTGACAACCAAGGGTTACGAGCAGTACTTC
.	.	13	TRBV5-1	TRBJ2-2	CASSPDGPGELFF	TGCGCCAGCAGCCCCGACGGTCCCGGGGAGCTGTTTTTT
.	.	15	TRBV10-1	TRBJ1-1	CASSESTGTATEAFF	TGCGCCAGCAGTGAGAGTACAGGGACGGCGACTGAAGCTTTCTTT
.	.	17	TRBV6-1	TRBJ1-6	CASSERPPGDYNSPLHF	TGTGCCAGCAGTGAGCGGCCCCCCGGGGACTATAATTCACCCCTCCACTTT
.	.	15	TRBV18	TRBJ2-5	CASAEPGLKGETQYF	TGTGCCAGCGCAGAACCGGGCCTAAAAGGAGAGACCCAGTACTTC
.	.	15	TRBV10-3	TRBJ1-5	CAIRRERGDHQPQHF	TGTGCCATCAGGAGGGAGAGAGGAGATCATCAGCCCCAGCATTTT
.	.	15	TRBV7-2	TRBJ2-3	CASSLQAGSTDTQYF	TGTGCCAGCAGCTTGCAAGCTGGGAGCACAGATACGCAGTATTTT
.	.	16	TRBV7-3	TRBJ1-3	CASSPTGRPSGNTIYF	TGTGCCAGCAGCCCTACGGGCCGTCCTTCTGGAAACACCATATATTTT
.	.	13	TRBV30	TRBJ1-5	CAWSHQGEQPQHF	TGTGCCTGGAGTCATCAGGGCGAGCAGCCCCAGCATTTT
.	.	16	TRBV15	TRBJ1-2	CATSRRDPLRNYGYTF	TGTGCCACCAGCAGGAGAGACCCCCTAAGGAACTATGGCTACACCTTC
.	.	12	TRBV29-1	TRBJ2-2	CSVASGVGELFF	TGCAGCGTTGCCTCAGGGGTCGGGGAGCTGTTTTTT
.	.	13	TRBV11-2	TRBJ1-1	CASSLGVNTEAFF	TGTGCCAGCAGCTTAGGCGTGAACACTGAAGCTTTCTTT
once	.	14	TRBV28	TRBJ1-1	CASRPESVNTEAFF	TGTGCCAGCAGACCCGAATCGGTGAACACTGAAGCTTTCTTT
.	TRBD1	12	TRBV28	TRBJ1-5	CASSPGGQPQHF	TGTGCCAGTAGCCCAGGGGGTCAGCCCCAGCATTTT
.	.	13	TRBV19	TRBJ2-7	CASSKGPLYEQYF	TGTGCCAGTAGTAAAGGCCCTCTCTACGAGCAGTACTTC
.	TRBD2	16	TRBV9	TRBJ2-3	CASSVAGGRVDDTQYF	TGTGCCAGCAGCGTGGCGGGGGGTAGGGTTGACGATACGCAGTATTTT
.	TRBD2	15	TRBV4-2	TRBJ2-5	CASSQNGGAQETQYF	TGTGCCAGCAGCCAAAACGGGGGGGCCCAAGAGACCCAGTACTTC
.	TRBD1	16	TRBV6-6	TRBJ1-5	CASSLLTGSSNQPQHF	TGTGCCAGCAGCTTATTGACAGGGAGCAGCAATCAGCCCCAGCATTTT
.	TRBD2	16	TRBV12-5	TRBJ2-5	CASGLVPGGTQETQYF	TGTGCTAGTGGTTTGGTACCGGGGGGAACACAAGAGACCCAGTACTTC
.	.	17	TRBV13	TRBJ1-3	CASSLEGTLGSQNTIYF	TGTGCCAGCAGCTTAGAGGGGACCTTAGGCTCCCAAAACACCATATATTTT
.	.	14	TRBV19	TRBJ1-2	CASIPGSGDYGYTF	TGTGCCAGTATCCCCGGTTCAGGGGACTATGGCTACACCTTC
few	.	13	TRBV2	TRBJ2-5	CATLLERWETQYF	TGTGCCACCCTACTTGAGAGGTGGGAGACCCAGTACTTC
few	.	13	TRBV2	TRBJ1-1	CASSTGETTEAFF	TGTGCCAGCAGTACTGGTGAGACCACTGAAGCTTTCTTT
.	.	14	TRBV5-1	TRBJ2-4	CASSSTGQKNIQYF	TGCGCCAGCAGCTCGACTGGACAGAAAAACATTCAGTACTTC
.	TRBD1	13	TRBV7-3	TRBJ1-2	CASSRTGGNGYTF	TGTGCCAGCAGTCGGACAGGGGGCAATGGCTACACCTTC
.	.	14	TRBV6-6	TRBJ1-2	CASSYSATAYGYTF	TGTGCCAGCAGTTACTCGGCCACCGCGTATGGCTACACCTTC
.	.	13	TRBV12-3/TRBV12-4	TRBJ1-2	CASSGWSGAGYTF	TGTGCCAGCAGTGGGTGGTCCGGGGCCGGCTACACCTTC
.	.	15	TRBV5-4	TRBJ1-2	CASSLTGFPNYGYTF	TGTGCCAGCAGCTTGACAGGGTTCCCTAACTATGGCTACACCTTC
.	.	15	TRBV27	TRBJ1-5	CASSPLGHSNQPQHF	TGTGCCAGCAGTCCTTTGGGACATAGCAATCAGCCCCAGCATTTT
few	.	15	TRBV29-1	TRBJ1-1	CSAINPWGGNTEAFF	TGCAGCGCAATAAATCCCTGGGGGGGGAACACTGAAGCTTTCTTT
once	.	14	TRBV5-1	TRBJ1-5	CASSASGRGQPQHF	TGCGCCAGCAGCGCTAGCGGGCGTGGACAGCCCCAGCATTTT
.	.	15	TRBV3-1/TRBV3-2	TRBJ2-7	CASSQDPGLSYEQYF	TGTGCCAGCAGCCAAGATCCAGGTCTCTCCTACGAGCAGTACTTC
.	.	15	TRBV7-9	TRBJ2-2	CASSSGSTSTGELFF	TGTGCCAGCAGCTCCGGGAGTACGAGCACCGGGGAGCTGTTTTTT
once	.	14	TRBV6-1	TRBJ1-1	CASSERGGYTEAFF	TGTGCCAGCAGTGAACGGGGCGGATACACTGAAGCTTTCTTT
.	TRBD1	15	TRBV11-2	TRBJ1-6	CASSKLGTVNSPLHF	TGTGCCAGCAGCAAACTAGGGACAGTTAATTCACCCCTCCACTTT